This TCR beta chain originates from a study of blood T cells in healthy people across ages. This CDR3 contains 12 residues. Trimming took off 6 bases at V and 2 bases at J, with 8 bases between the two ends. Germline values: CDR1 SGHKS, CDR2 YYEKEE (reference sequence). A second about 6 to 12 cycle PCR used barcoded and J-beta primers. Per sample, CDR3-containing paired-end reads numbered at least 2.5 million. TCRdb re-analysed the 5' RACE reads in MiXCR, keeping a single row per CDR3 protein. The data contain around 990,000 distinct CDR3 sequences, around two fifths of them seen just once; the ten biggest clones take up around 13%. Ten or more counts support this clonotype.

Sequencing input: blood. The chain links TRBV5-5 to TRBJ1-2; TRBD1 is a possible D gene (6 bases). This TCR was recovered from a man younger than 35 in good health. This CDR3 reads CASKGVNYGYTF. DNA for the CDR3: TGTGCCAGCAAGGGGGTAAACTATGGCTACACCTTC.